One sample yielded the 3 T cell receptor beta chains listed below, sequenced in a study of blood T cells in healthy people across ages. The authors ran a second PCR of about 6 to 12 cycles using a sample-barcoded 5' primer and a J-beta primer mix. TCRdb passed the 5' RACE reads through MiXCR, listing each CDR3 protein once. This table has 780,000 or so distinct CDR3 sequences, approximately 53% appearing once. Sequenced input: blood. These receptors originate from an elderly man in good health.

The chain is built from TRBV28 and TRBJ1-1, with D uncertain. CDR1 and CDR2 (germline): MDHEN, SYDVKM. Between the trimmed V and J ends, which lost 7 bases and 4 bases, there was a span of 10 bases. CDR3 length equals 12 residues. DNA of the CDR3: TGTGCCAGCACCTCGCCGGGCACTGAAGCTTTCTTT. It specifies CASTSPGTEAFF.

This clonotype has more than one count but fewer than ten. J is TRBJ2-7 and V is TRBV20-1; 7 bases match TRBD2. J gave up 0 bases and V 6 bases, and 8 bases lay outside the gene matches. CDR3 length: 14 residues. Germline loops: CDR1 DFQATT, CDR2 SNEGSKA (reference sequence). This chain's CDR3 is CSAMGTTNSYEQYF. CDR3 coding DNA: TGCAGTGCCATGGGGACTACCAACTCCTACGAGCAGTACTTC.

The chain is built from TRBV11-2 and TRBJ2-4, with 15 bases aligning to TRBD2. The CDR3 length is 21 residues. Looked up from germline, CDR1 is SGHAT and CDR2 is FQNNGV. Losses at the gene ends were 4 bases for V and 0 bases for J; bases not matched to a gene: 13. This CDR3 is CASSSLGLAGGPLLAKNIQYF. The CDR3 DNA reads as TGTGCCAGCAGCTCCCTGGGACTAGCGGGAGGTCCTCTTCTAGCCAAAAACATTCAGTACTTC.